This entry lists 5 T cell receptor beta chains sequenced from one sample in a study of regulatory T cells in long-lasting Graves disease (dated by TCRdb to the early 2020s). Library construction relied on multiplex PCR. Sequenced using an Illumina HiSeq 4000. CDR3 regions were amplified by Arm-PCR with iRepertoire HTBI primers to construct TCR beta libraries. TCRdb trimmed public reads at Q25 via fastp, called clones via MiXCR and kept in-frame beta chains. Every CDR3 protein is listed once, alongside the most common genes and DNA of its rows. Within this sample are about 400,000 distinct CDR3 sequences, with approximately 16% of them counted one time only. The ten top clones hold roughly 7.7% of the sample. Interpreted using the paper, the time point label stands for: newly diagnosed GD, antithyroid drugs for less than 3 months. For both TCR sequencing and RNA sequencing, RNA was extracted from PBMCs using TRIzol.

The same data also went into a second study, on T cells in Graves' hyperthyroidism and ophthalmopathy.

The sample here was peripheral blood mononuclear cells (PBMCs), taken at new diagnosis, from a patient treated with antithyroid drugs. These receptors were taken from a middle-aged woman with Graves disease. Donor details come from another sample of the same person, matched by shared clones.

This clonotype was counted only a few times. The chain employs TRBV4-1 and TRBJ2-7; 8 positions match TRBD1. CDR3 length: 15 amino acids. V gave up 2 bases and J gave up 3 bases; unmatched junction bases: 6. Germline V lookup: CDR1 MGHRA, CDR2 YSYEKL. CDR3 DNA sequence: TGCGCCAGCAGCCAAATGCCGGGACAGGACTACGAGCAGTACTTC. It specifies CASSQMPGQDYEQYF.

This clonotype has ten or more counts. The chain couples TRBV7-2 to TRBJ2-2; D might be TRBD2 (7 bases). The CDR3 contains 15 residues. With 5 bases removed from V and 7 bases from J, the gap between germline ends came to 17 bases. Germline-derived CDR1 and CDR2 are SGHTA and FQGNSA. CDR3 sequence (DNA): TGTGCCAGCAGCCTCCCCTTAGGGGGGGACGGGGAGCTGTTTTTT. Protein product: CASSLPLGGDGELFF.

This clonotype was detected many times. This chain links TRBV29-1 with TRBJ2-1; D ambiguous. Trimming took off 6 bases at V and 6 bases at J, with 12 bases between the two ends. Germline CDR1 is SQVTM and CDR2 is ANQGSEA. The CDR3 is 12 residues long. The CDR3, as DNA: TGCAGCGTCGATGAGTGGGGCAATGAGCAGTTCTTC. It encodes CSVDEWGNEQFF.

This clonotype was counted ten times or more. The CDR3 reads CASRTDRSSDTQYF. In nucleotides, the CDR3 is TGTGCCAGCAGAACGGACAGGAGCTCAGATACGCAGTATTTT. The chain links TRBV12-3 or TRBV12-4 to TRBJ2-3; 7 positions match TRBD1. The V and J ends lost 6 bases and 4 bases, in that order; junction bases with no gene match: 7. This CDR3 spans 14 amino acids.

This clonotype was seen repeatedly, ten times or more. The chain recombines TRBV12-5 with TRBJ1-5, with a weak D call TRBD1 (5 bases). Trimming removed 2 bases at V and 4 bases at J, with 24 bases between. Germline assignment: CDR1 LGHNT and CDR2 FRNRAP. The CDR3 contains 19 residues. The CDR3 nucleotides are TGTGCTAGTGGTTTGCCGTACCGGGGGGGTTGGGGGGATAATCAGCCCCAGCATTTT. This gives the protein CASGLPYRGGWGDNQPQHF.